This TCR beta chain was observed in a study of blood T cells in healthy people across ages. Together with a sample-barcoded 5' primer, a J-beta primer mix was included in a second PCR lasting about 6 to 12 cycles. Each cDNA was tagged by a template-switch adaptor containing 12 random nucleotides. CDR3-containing paired-end reads numbering at least 2.5 million came from each sample. From the 5' RACE reads, TCRdb called clonotypes with MiXCR, one entry per CDR3 protein. The sample lists around 1,000,000 distinct CDR3 sequences; 35% to 40% were seen once. In each sample, at least 6 million PBMCs were isolated. V was shortened by 6 bases and J by 5 bases, with 11 bases between the two germline ends. Germline CDR1 is MNHNY and CDR2 is SVGAGI (reference sequence). The CDR3 loop spans 13 amino acids. General observations from the study: With unsorted PBMCs, a conclusive comparison of naive versus antigen-experienced cells was not possible.

Notes on this clonotype: The antigen is unknown.

The V and J genes are TRBV6-6 and TRBJ2-1; no clear D gene. The receptor was isolated from a man younger than 35 in good health. Material: blood. For the CDR3, the DNA is TGTGCCAGCAGCCCTGACGGTGACAATGAGCAGTTCTTC. Residues: CASSPDGDNEQFF.